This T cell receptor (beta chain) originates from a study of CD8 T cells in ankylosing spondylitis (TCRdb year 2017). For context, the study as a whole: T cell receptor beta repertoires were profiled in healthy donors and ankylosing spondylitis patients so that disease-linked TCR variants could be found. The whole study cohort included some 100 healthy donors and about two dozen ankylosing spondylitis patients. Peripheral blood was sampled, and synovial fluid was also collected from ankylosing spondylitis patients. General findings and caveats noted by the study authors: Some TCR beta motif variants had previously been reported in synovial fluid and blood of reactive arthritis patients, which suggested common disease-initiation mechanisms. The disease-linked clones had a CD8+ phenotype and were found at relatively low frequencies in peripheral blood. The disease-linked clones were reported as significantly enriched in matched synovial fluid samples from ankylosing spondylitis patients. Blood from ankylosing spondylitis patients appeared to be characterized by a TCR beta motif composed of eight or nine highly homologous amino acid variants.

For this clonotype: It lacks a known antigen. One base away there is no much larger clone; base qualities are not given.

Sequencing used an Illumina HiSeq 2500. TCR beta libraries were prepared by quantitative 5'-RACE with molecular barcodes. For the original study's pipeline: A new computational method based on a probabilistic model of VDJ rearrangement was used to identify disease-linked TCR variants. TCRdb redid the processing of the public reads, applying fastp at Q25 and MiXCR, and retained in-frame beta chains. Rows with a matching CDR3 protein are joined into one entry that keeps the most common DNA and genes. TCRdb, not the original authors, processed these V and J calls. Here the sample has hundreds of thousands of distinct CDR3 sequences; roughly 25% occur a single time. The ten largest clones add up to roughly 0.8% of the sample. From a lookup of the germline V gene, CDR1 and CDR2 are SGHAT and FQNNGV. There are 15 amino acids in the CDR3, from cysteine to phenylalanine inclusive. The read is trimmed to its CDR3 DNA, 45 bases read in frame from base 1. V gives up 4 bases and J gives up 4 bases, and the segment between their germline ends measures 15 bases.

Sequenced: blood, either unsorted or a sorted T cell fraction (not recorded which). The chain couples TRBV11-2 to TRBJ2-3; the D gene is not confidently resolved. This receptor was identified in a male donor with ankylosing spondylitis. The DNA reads TGTGCCAGCAGCTCTAGTGCTGTGCCCGCAGATACGCAGTATTTT. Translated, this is CASSSSAVPADTQYF. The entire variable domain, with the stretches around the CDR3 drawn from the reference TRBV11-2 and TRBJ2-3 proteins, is EAGVAQSPRYKIIEKRQSVAFWCNPISGHATLYWYQQILGQGPKLLIQFQNNGVVDDSQLPKDRFSAERLKGVDSTLKIQPAKLEDSAVYLCASSSSAVPADTQYFGPGTRLTVL.